This is a list of T cell receptor beta chains from one sample in a study of OX40 agonist ivuxolimab in advanced cancers. The data were produced by immunoSEQ multiplex PCR, yet TCRdb's version contains in-frame clones alone and is incomplete. The sample holds roughly 63,000 clones, around 89% seen once. The sample here was CD4+ or CD8+ T cells sorted from blood, taken in a trial of the OX40 agonist ivuxolimab. All receptors derive from an adult with an advanced solid tumor such as melanoma, head and neck, liver or kidney cancer. CDR3s include the opening cysteine and the closing phenylalanine or tryptophan. The order of the fields is clone size, J gene, V gene, D gene, CDR3 protein, CDR3 DNA. The D gene is left open where the match is weak. The size of a clone is reported for some rows only, either as once, few or many, or as a class for expanded clones.

size: -; J: TRBJ2-2; V: TRBV7-2; D: TRBD2; CDR3: CASSLGLAGSNTGELFF; DNA: TGTGCCAGCAGCTTAGGGCTAGCGGGATCGAACACCGGGGAGCTGTTTTTT
size: -; J: TRBJ2-5; V: TRBV11-2; D: -; CDR3: CASSRQTAQETQYF; DNA: TGTGCCAGCAGCCGCCAGACAGCTCAAGAGACCCAGTACTTC
size: few; J: TRBJ1-1; V: TRBV2; D: -; CDR3: CASLRDFEAFF; DNA: TGTGCCAGCCTAAGGGATTTTGAAGCTTTCTTT
size: -; J: TRBJ2-5; V: TRBV27; D: -; CDR3: CASSLTGRGETQYF; DNA: TGTGCCAGCAGTTTGACCGGCAGGGGAGAGACCCAGTACTTC
size: -; J: TRBJ2-7; V: TRBV6-1; D: TRBD1; CDR3: CASSDRQGTIYEQYF; DNA: TGTGCCAGCAGTGATAGACAGGGGACCATATACGAGCAGTACTTC
size: -; J: TRBJ2-2; V: TRBV27; D: -; CDR3: CASRQAGYTGELFF; DNA: TGTGCCAGCAGGCAAGCCGGGTACACCGGGGAGCTGTTTTTT
size: -; J: TRBJ2-1; V: TRBV7-9; D: TRBD2; CDR3: CASSSQPGLASLRNEQFF; DNA: TGTGCCAGCAGCTCGCAGCCGGGACTAGCTTCTTTACGGAATGAGCAGTTCTTC
size: -; J: TRBJ2-7; V: TRBV4-1; D: TRBD1; CDR3: CASSLLQGNEQYF; DNA: TGCGCCAGCAGCCTACTACAGGGGAACGAGCAGTACTTC
size: medium-sized; J: TRBJ2-7; V: TRBV11-2; D: -; CDR3: CASSFSYEQYF; DNA: TGTGCCAGCAGCTTTTCCTACGAGCAGTACTTC
size: -; J: TRBJ1-2; V: TRBV7-9; D: -; CDR3: CASRPSGAAGTF; DNA: TGTGCCAGCAGGCCAAGCGGGGCGGCGGGCACCTTC
size: once; J: TRBJ2-1; V: TRBV29-1; D: TRBD2; CDR3: CSVILARAANEQFF; DNA: TGCAGCGTCATACTAGCGCGAGCGGCAAATGAGCAGTTCTTC
size: once; J: TRBJ2-7; V: TRBV9; D: TRBD2; CDR3: CASSVGTGGPYEQYF; DNA: TGTGCCAGCAGCGTGGGGACGGGAGGGCCCTACGAGCAGTACTTC
size: -; J: TRBJ2-3; V: TRBV4-2; D: -; CDR3: CASSPAPASTDTQYF; DNA: TGTGCCAGCAGCCCCGCTCCGGCTAGCACAGATACGCAGTATTTT
size: -; J: TRBJ2-1; V: TRBV30; D: TRBD2; CDR3: CAWTGLAGYNEQFF; DNA: TGTGCCTGGACGGGACTAGCGGGCTACAATGAGCAGTTCTTC